The rows below give T cell receptor beta chains drawn from one sample of a study of blood T cell repertoires in COVID-19. Generated by immunoSEQ multiplex PCR, the TCRdb table keeps only in-frame clones and is missing some. The sample has 450,000 or so clones; 90% are singletons. The specimen sequenced was PBMCs or T cells enriched from blood (not recorded which). The receptors here all came from a man in his late teens or twenties who had recovered from COVID-19. CDR3s include the opening cysteine and the closing phenylalanine or tryptophan. A D gene is named only where the DNA matches it firmly.

CDR3 protein,V gene,D gene,J gene
CASSQRTSGDYYEQYF,TRBV3-1/TRBV3-2,TRBD2,TRBJ2-7
CASSGQGLPEAFF,TRBV2,TRBD1,TRBJ1-1
CASRLDRSLQPQHF,TRBV2,TRBD1,TRBJ1-5
CASSTEFAGQFF,TRBV2,.,TRBJ2-1
CSVDTDLQETQYF,TRBV29-1,.,TRBJ2-5
CASSGQGNTEAFF,TRBV28,TRBD1,TRBJ1-1
CASSLPLGTQYF,TRBV11-1,.,TRBJ2-3
CASSLDRRQGNQPQHF,TRBV11-2,.,TRBJ1-5
CASSRPTGTNYGYTF,TRBV4-1,.,TRBJ1-2
CASRQPKDSSPLHF,TRBV10-3,.,TRBJ1-6
CASSLGDRDYGYTF,TRBV5-4,TRBD1,TRBJ1-2
CASSSLTGGYGYTF,TRBV5-4,.,TRBJ1-2
CASSLGIQGRDTEAFF,TRBV5-1,.,TRBJ1-1
CAWSVIDSGKDLDTQYF,TRBV30,TRBD2,TRBJ2-3
CASSSQGNPDTQYF,TRBV5-5,.,TRBJ2-3
CASSRLPGQGDYTF,TRBV3-1/TRBV3-2,TRBD1,TRBJ1-2
CASRSRLGGGYTF,TRBV12-3/TRBV12-4,.,TRBJ1-2
CASSTQGMNTEAFF,TRBV19,.,TRBJ1-1
CASSLQGLSYGYTF,TRBV5-4,.,TRBJ1-2
CASSNPRVTDTQYF,TRBV7-9,.,TRBJ2-3
CASSQGDFGELFF,TRBV4-1,.,TRBJ2-2
CASSRTGISSYNSPLHF,TRBV9,TRBD1,TRBJ1-6
CASSSDIRVGSTGELFF,TRBV28,.,TRBJ2-2
CASSARTGMRDTEAFF,TRBV9,TRBD1,TRBJ1-1
CASSGSGGNGETQYF,TRBV9,.,TRBJ2-5
CASSPPTGLSGNTIYF,TRBV18,.,TRBJ1-3
CASSLATGEGPTGELFF,TRBV7-2,TRBD2,TRBJ2-2
CASSLAQVSDTQYF,TRBV7-8,.,TRBJ2-3
CASSPSGLAGHNEQFF,TRBV28,TRBD2,TRBJ2-1
CASSPALTAGKYGYTF,TRBV7-9,.,TRBJ1-2
CASSTETGNTEAFF,TRBV5-1,.,TRBJ1-1
CASSLDRAPNSPLHF,TRBV7-3,TRBD1,TRBJ1-6
CASREDREAYGYTF,TRBV27,TRBD1,TRBJ1-2
CASSQGQGYGYTF,TRBV14,TRBD1,TRBJ1-2
CASSVTSSSYEQYF,TRBV19,.,TRBJ2-7
CASSGRGQDRQPQHF,TRBV19,TRBD1,TRBJ1-5